This passage covers 31 T cell receptor beta chains from one sample sequenced in a study of immune heterogeneity within non-small cell lung tumors. TCRs were amplified from roughly 600 ng gDNA of bulk tumor per sample. Biopsies, several per primary tumor and spaced far apart, were collected during surgery. It was patients with untreated, newly diagnosed non-small cell lung cancer who underwent curative surgery. Amplification of the TCR beta CDR3 was achieved through multiplex PCR with 32 V and 13 J primers. TCRdb itself ran the multiplex PCR reads through MiXCR, one entry per CDR3 protein. The sample has around 2,700 distinct CDR3 sequences, roughly 29% seen once. Sequencing was carried out using lung tumor tissue. All receptors come from a man in his fifties or sixties with non-small cell lung cancer.

This clonotype is labeled as large. The chain couples TRBV24-1 to TRBJ2-3, with TRBD1 identical over 10 bases. With V trimmed by 2 bases and J by 6 bases, 4 bases remained unmatched. This CDR3 is 15 amino acids long. Germline V gene data show CDR1 as KGHDR and CDR2 as SFDVKD. The CDR3 region is CATSDWGQGSDTQYF. As DNA, the CDR3 is TGTGCCACCAGTGATTGGGGACAGGGGTCCGATACGCAGTATTTT.

This clonotype is classed as medium-sized. This chain connects TRBV6-1 to TRBJ2-1; 12 bases line up with TRBD2. The germline V gene encodes CDR1 MNHNS and CDR2 SASEGT. This CDR3 comprises 17 residues. Trimming took 2 bases from V and 0 from J; bases not matched to a gene: 2. CDR3 amino acids: CASSELAGGSSYNEQFF. The CDR3 nucleotides are TGTGCCAGCAGTGAACTAGCGGGAGGGAGCTCCTACAATGAGCAGTTCTTC.

This clonotype is medium-sized by share. V and J are TRBV12-3 or TRBV12-4 and TRBJ1-2, with 9 nucleotides matching TRBD1. CDR3 length equals 16 residues. Trimming took 3 bases from V and 3 from J; bases not matched to a gene: 8. The CDR3 nucleotides read TGTGCCAGCAGTTTCTCAGCGACAGGGGGACACTATGGCTACACCTTC. It specifies CASSFSATGGHYGYTF.

This clonotype was counted between two and nine times. A much larger clone differs by one base, so this may be a read error. The chain has TRBV6-1 and TRBJ2-1, with D possibly TRBD2 on 8 matching bases. The length of the CDR3 is 15 residues. Looked up from germline, CDR1 is MNHNS and CDR2 is SASEGT. In DNA form, the CDR3 reads TGTGCCATCAGTGAAGGGACTAGGGGGCACAATGAGCAGTTCTTC. This encodes CAISEGTRGHNEQFF.

The sample holds a few counts of this clonotype. The chain has TRBV28 and TRBJ1-2; TRBD1 might be the D (6 bases). With 5 bases removed from V and 4 bases from J, the gap between germline ends came to 14 bases. CDR1 is MDHEN, CDR2 SYDVKM, per germline. The CDR3 totals 14 residues. CDR3 coding DNA: TGTGCCAGCAGTCCCCCCGGACAGCTCTATGGCTACACCTTC. As protein: CASSPPGQLYGYTF.

In this sample, this clonotype is medium-sized. The V and J genes are TRBV12-3 or TRBV12-4 and TRBJ2-3; D may be TRBD2 (5 bases). Trimming removed 6 bases at V and 4 bases at J, with 20 bases between. There are 16 residues in the CDR3. CDR3 nucleotide sequence: TGTGCCAGCAGCTCAAGTCGGGGTGGTTACGCAGATACGCAGTATTTT. This translates into CASSSSRGGYADTQYF.

Within the sample, this clonotype is medium-sized (0.01 to 0.1%). The chain couples TRBV20-1 to TRBJ2-7; tentatively, D is TRBD2 (5 bases). CDR3 length: 11 amino acids. The germline V and J ends were trimmed by 3 bases and 12 bases, with 15 bases remaining between them. Per the germline V gene, CDR1 is DFQATT and CDR2 is SNEGSKA (reference sequence). Written as DNA, the CDR3 is TGCAGTGCTAGGCCAAGCGGTGGATGGTACTTC. Protein: CSARPSGGWYF.

This clonotype is deemed medium-sized. The chain carries TRBV20-1 and TRBJ2-5; D is tentatively TRBD1 or TRBD2 (5 bases each). V dropped 3 bases and J dropped 4 bases, with 9 bases sitting between them. CDR3 length: 12 amino acids. Germline V gene lookup returns CDR1 DFQATT and CDR2 SNEGSKA (reference sequence). CDR3 sequence reads: CSASGGGETQYF. The CDR3 DNA is TGCAGTGCTAGTGGTGGGGGAGAGACCCAGTACTTC.

The sample holds a few counts of this clonotype. J is TRBJ2-1 and V is TRBV9; maybe TRBD2 (7 bases). This CDR3 is 15 amino acids long. Trimming took off 3 bases at V and 8 bases at J, with 18 bases between the two ends. CDR1 and CDR2 from the germline V gene are SGDLS and YYNGEE. For the CDR3, the DNA is TGTGCCAGCAGCGCCGGGCCCGGGGGGCAATATGAGCAGTTCTTC. Encoded protein: CASSAGPGGQYEQFF.

By share, this clonotype counts as medium-sized (0.01 to 0.1%). The rearrangement joins TRBV12-3 or TRBV12-4 to TRBJ2-2, with 7 bases that match TRBD1. The V gene end was trimmed by 6 bases and the J gene end by 7 bases; junction bases not matched to a gene: 14. The CDR3 spans 16 residues. The CDR3 DNA reads as TGTGCCAGCAGACCCCCCCCGACAGGGAACCGCGGGGAGCTGTTTTTT. Its protein is CASRPPPTGNRGELFF.

This clonotype is medium-sized. The chain joins TRBV7-8 to TRBJ1-1; D remains unclear. This CDR3 has 13 amino acids. CDR1 is SGHVS and CDR2 is FQNEAQ in the germline V gene. The ends were cut back, 0 bases at V and 4 bases at J, with 6 bases in the middle. The CDR3 protein is CASSLAMVTEAFF. The CDR3 DNA sequence: TGTGCCAGCAGCTTAGCGATGGTCACTGAAGCTTTCTTT.

For this clonotype: One end of the junction varies from germline; a read error may be responsible. V gene TRBV7-2 combines with J gene TRBJ1-5; no firm D call. This CDR3 has 13 amino acids. Germline V gives CDR1 SGHTA, CDR2 FQGNSA. CDR3 residues: CASSPQWDQPQHF. The CDR3 DNA reads TGTGCCAGCAGCCCCCAGTGGGATCAGCCCCAACATTTT.

In this sample, this clonotype is medium-sized. This chain links TRBV6-2 or TRBV6-3 with TRBJ2-3, with D perhaps TRBD1 or TRBD2 (5 bases each). V lost 6 bases and J lost 0, with 19 bases in between. This CDR3 is 17 amino acids long. Germline CDR1 MNHEY, CDR2 SVGEGT. The CDR3 loop is CASSPLGEKTSTDTQYF. The CDR3 DNA follows: TGTGCCAGCAGCCCCCTGGGGGAGAAGACTAGCACAGATACGCAGTATTTT.

Judged by abundance, this clonotype is medium-sized (0.01 to 0.1%). The chain combines TRBV29-1 with TRBJ1-2; no firm D call. The CDR3 sequence is 16 residues long. Trimming removed 3 bases from V and 3 bases from J, with 20 bases in between. In germline, CDR1 is SQVTM, CDR2 ANQGSEA. CDR3: CSVEDSQDHSDYGYTF. For the CDR3, the DNA is TGCAGCGTTGAGGACTCTCAGGACCATTCGGACTATGGCTACACCTTC.

The chain carries TRBV6-1 and TRBJ2-7; D is perhaps TRBD1 or TRBD2 (5 bases each). Deletions cut 4 bases from V and 2 bases from J, with 9 bases between. CDR1 MNHNS and CDR2 SASEGT come from the germline V gene. The CDR3 runs to 13 residues. The CDR3 DNA is TGTGCCAGCAGTGGTGGGGGTACCTACGAGCAGTACTTC. Its translation is CASSGGGTYEQYF.

In its sample, this clonotype is medium-sized. The gene calls are TRBV6-1 and TRBJ2-7; D may match TRBD1 or TRBD2 (5 bases each). Germline CDR1 and CDR2: MNHNS and SASEGT. This CDR3 is built from 14 residues. The ends were cut back, 5 bases at V and 5 bases at J, with 16 bases in the middle. In DNA form, the CDR3 reads TGTGCCAGCAGTTACATCGGGGCTCAGGACGAGCAGTACTTC. Translation: CASSYIGAQDEQYF.

This clonotype is labeled large. The CDR3 nucleotides read TGTGCCAGCAGTTTATCTCAAGGGATTGTCTATGGCTACACCTTC. Translating gives CASSLSQGIVYGYTF. This chain links TRBV28 with TRBJ1-2; D is uncertain. Germline CDR1 MDHEN, CDR2 SYDVKM. V lost 1 base and J lost 4, with 13 bases in between. The CDR3 is 15 residues long.

This clonotype was recorded a few times. No conserved phenylalanine or tryptophan is present at the end of the CDR3, so a read error is the likely explanation. The limits of the CDR3 on the DNA are not certain, so only TCRdb's listed CDR3 is given. The rearrangement joins TRBV27 to TRBJ2-3; TRBD2 was called by the table and not checked on the DNA. The germline CDR1 and CDR2 sequences are MNHEY and SMNVEV (reference sequence). The CDR3 has 17 amino acids, counting both end residues. The CDR3 loop is CASSSGLAGPLEQYFGP.

This clonotype has more than one count but fewer than ten. The chain links TRBV10-3 to TRBJ1-1; 10 positions agree with TRBD1. Looked up from germline, CDR1 is ENHRY and CDR2 is SYGVKD. With V trimmed by 3 bases and J by 1 base, 2 bases remained unmatched. The CDR3 totals 15 residues. The CDR3: CAISDWDRGNTEAFF. CDR3 coding DNA: TGTGCCATCAGTGATTGGGACAGGGGGAACACTGAAGCTTTCTTT.

As regards this clonotype: This clone may be a read error of a much larger clone one base away. The chain links TRBV11-3 to TRBJ2-1; D uncertain. CDR3 length: 13 residues. The germline V gene has CDR1 SGHNT and CDR2 YENEEA. CDR3: CASSRGSSNEHFF. CDR3 coding DNA: TGTGCCAGCAGCCGTGGGTCCTCCAATGAGCATTTCTTC.

Written as DNA, the CDR3 is TGTGCCAGCAGTTACAGTGGTAACAATCAGCCCCAGCATTTT. Translation gives CASSYSGNNQPQHF. The rearrangement joins TRBV6-2 or TRBV6-3 to TRBJ1-5; unclear D gene. CDR3 length equals 14 residues. Trimming took off 2 bases at V and 3 bases at J, with 8 bases between the two ends. Germline CDR1 reads MNHEY; CDR2 reads SVGEGT.

Sample share makes this clonotype large (0.1 to 1%). The chain joins TRBV27 to TRBJ2-7; D not certain. Germline V gene lookup returns CDR1 MNHEY and CDR2 SMNVEV (reference sequence). The CDR3 is 11 amino acids. V was clipped by 3 bases and J by 2 bases, with 2 bases between them. CDR3 sequence: CASSFAYEQYF. CDR3 nucleotide sequence: TGTGCCAGCAGTTTCGCCTACGAGCAGTACTTC.

V usage is TRBV6-1 and J usage is TRBJ2-3; tentatively, D is TRBD2 (6 bases). Trimming cost V 2 bases and J 1 base, with 10 bases left between them. The CDR3 runs 15 residues. Germline values: CDR1 MNHNS, CDR2 SASEGT. CDR3 protein: CASSERPGGTDTQYF. The CDR3 DNA follows: TGTGCCAGCAGTGAACGTCCGGGGGGCACAGATACGCAGTATTTT.

By frequency in the sample, this clonotype is large. The CDR3 loop is CASSERDRGNQPQHF. CDR3 bases: TGCGCCAGCAGTGAACGGGACAGGGGGAATCAGCCCCAGCATTTT. This sequence joins TRBV10-1 and TRBJ1-5; 11 bases line up with TRBD1. The length of the CDR3 is 15 residues. Germline trimming cut 3 bases from V and 4 bases from J; bases unmatched to any gene: 2. From germline, CDR1 is WNHNN and CDR2 SYGVQD (reference sequence).

This clonotype is categorized as medium-sized. V usage is TRBV19 and J usage is TRBJ2-3; TRBD2 matches at 9 bases. V gave up 5 bases and J gave up 6 bases; unmatched junction bases: 9. CDR3 size: 15 residues. Germline V gene sequence: CDR1 LNHDA, CDR2 SQIVND (reference sequence). The CDR3: CASSPWGLAPDTQYF. CDR3 coding DNA: TGTGCCAGTAGTCCTTGGGGACTAGCCCCCGATACGCAGTATTTT.

In its sample, this clonotype is medium-sized. This chain links TRBV9 with TRBJ2-7; D assignment may be TRBD1 or TRBD2 (6 bases each). The V gene's germline CDR1 is SGDLS and CDR2 YYNGEE. V lost 3 bases and J lost 2, with 15 bases in between. The CDR3 consists of 15 residues. CDR3 protein: CASSAFTGAAYEQYF. The CDR3 coding sequence is TGTGCCAGCAGCGCCTTTACGGGGGCGGCCTACGAGCAGTACTTC.

Regarding this clonotype: Relative to the germline gene, one junction end is altered; a read error may explain this. The chain couples TRBV28 to TRBJ2-7; D remains unclear. Germline CDR1 MDHEN, CDR2 SYDVKM. This CDR3 has 13 amino acids. The CDR3 region is CASSVQPSYEQYF. As DNA, the CDR3 is TGCGCCAGCAGTGTCCAGCCGTCCTACGAGCAGTACTTC.

This clonotype occurred many times. The J gene is TRBJ2-5, the V gene TRBV5-1, with D tentatively TRBD2 (6 bases). The germline V and J ends were trimmed by 4 bases and 12 bases, with 16 bases remaining between them. From germline, CDR1 is SGHRS and CDR2 YFSETQ. The CDR3 is made up of 12 amino acids. This chain's CDR3 is CASSPPRDVKYF. CDR3 DNA sequence: TGCGCCAGCAGCCCCCCGCGGGACGTAAAGTACTTC.

In this sample, this clonotype is medium-sized. The gene calls are TRBV20-1 and TRBJ1-2; 11 nucleotides agree with TRBD1. Germline trimming cut 6 bases from V and 7 bases from J; bases unmatched to any gene: 10. The CDR3 totals 14 residues. Germline CDR1 DFQATT, CDR2 SNEGSKA (reference sequence). As DNA, the CDR3 is TGCAGTGCGGGAGGACAGGGGGCTCCTCGTGGCTACACCTTC. Translating it yields CSAGGQGAPRGYTF.

This clonotype ranks as medium-sized. The V and J genes are TRBV5-1 and TRBJ2-2; no clear D gene. The V gene's germline CDR1 is SGHRS and CDR2 YFSETQ. The length of the CDR3 is 13 residues. V dropped 4 bases and J dropped 1 base, with 5 bases sitting between them. The CDR3 reads CASSRQNTGELFF. The CDR3 DNA is TGCGCCAGCAGCAGACAGAACACCGGGGAGCTGTTTTTT.

About this clonotype itself: This clone may be a read error of a much larger clone one base away. The genes are TRBV7-6 and TRBJ2-3; 9 nucleotides align to TRBD2. The CDR3 is 16 residues long. Germline loops: CDR1 SGHVS, CDR2 FNYEAQ. The CDR3 sequence is CASSIPAGGYTGTQYF. CDR3 sequence (DNA): TGTGCCAGCAGCATACCAGCGGGAGGCTACACAGGTACGCAGTATTTT.